This T cell receptor beta chain was sequenced in a study of T-cell reconstitution after alpha-beta-depleted transplantation in children. This CDR3 contains 16 residues. Germline lookup yields CDR1 SGHNT and CDR2 YYREEE (reference sequence). The J segment lost 5 bases and the V segment lost 2 bases, leaving 9 bases of the junction unmatched. Molecular barcoding with unique molecular identifiers was used for the TCRbeta library. Each CDR3 protein is one row after TCRdb ran MiXCR on the PCR reads. The table includes some 75,000 distinct CDR3 sequences, about 7% detected once. This rearrangement joins TRBV5-4 to TRBJ1-4; 7 bases align to TRBD1. This clonotype was obtained from a human donor who donated a stem cell graft to a child with acute lymphoblastic leukemia. Sequencing used PBMCs from the stem cell graft donor, obtained from the stem cell graft. CDR3 DNA sequence: TGTGCCAGCAGCTTCGGCGGAGGCAGGGGGAATGAAAAACTGTTTTTT. Encoded protein: CASSFGGGRGNEKLFF. The complete variable domain, with remaining parts taken from reference TRBV5-4 and TRBJ1-4, reads ETGVTQSPTHLIKTRGQQVTLRCSSQSGHNTVSWYQQALGQGPQFIFQYYREEENGRGNFPPRFSGLQFPNYSSELNVNALELDDSALYLCASSFGGGRGNEKLFFGSGTQLSVL.